This T cell receptor (beta chain) was profiled in a study of vaccination and CD4 T cells after COVID-19. About the research overall: Median time from COVID diagnosis to post-COVID sampling was roughly 13 weeks (35 to 161). Overlapping spike peptides from SARS-CoV-2, HCoV-NL63, HCoV-OC43 and HCoV-229E served to stimulate the cells.

General study points: Of the reactive clones in convalescent patients, a median about 90% showed up only post-vaccination.

The length of the CDR3 is 15 residues. V was pared by 1 base and J by 1 base, with 10 bases between. As for this clonotype: Its specificity is unknown.

Indicated treatment: roughly 11-day PBMC culture with coronavirus spike peptide pools or control peptides (ViraFEST assay). ViraFEST expanded antigen-specific T cells with peptide pools, then sequenced TCRs. Cultured CD4+ T cells had their DNA profiled by the Oncomine TCR Beta short-read assay. TCRdb analysed the PCR reads with MiXCR anew, one entry per CDR3 protein. This sample carries approximately 4,000 distinct CDR3 sequences, around two fifths of them seen once, and the ten largest clones take roughly 24%. The receptor comes from a human donor who had recovered from COVID-19. Input material: CD4+ T cells from blood, cultured in vitro. V usage is TRBV12-3 or TRBV12-4 and J usage is TRBJ2-5; D remains unclear. The CDR3, as DNA: TGTGCCAGCAGTTTAGGTAGGCGTAGCCAAGAGACCCAGTACTTC. This sequence encodes CASSLGRRSQETQYF.